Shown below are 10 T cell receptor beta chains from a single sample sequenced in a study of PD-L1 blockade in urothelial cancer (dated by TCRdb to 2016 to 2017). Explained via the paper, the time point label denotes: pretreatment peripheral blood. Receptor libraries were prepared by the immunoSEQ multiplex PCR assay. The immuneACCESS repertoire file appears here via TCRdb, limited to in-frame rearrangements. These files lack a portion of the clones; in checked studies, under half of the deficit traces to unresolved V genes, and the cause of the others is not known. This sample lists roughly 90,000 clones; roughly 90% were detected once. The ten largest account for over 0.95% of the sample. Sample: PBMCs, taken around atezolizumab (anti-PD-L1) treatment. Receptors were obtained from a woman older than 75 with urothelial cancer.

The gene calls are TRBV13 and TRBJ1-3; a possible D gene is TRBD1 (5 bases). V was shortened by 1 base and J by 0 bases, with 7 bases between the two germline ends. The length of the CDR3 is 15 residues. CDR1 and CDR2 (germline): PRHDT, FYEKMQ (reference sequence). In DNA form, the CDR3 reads TGTGCCAGCAGCTTAGTGGGGGGCTCTGGAAACACCATATATTTT. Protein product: CASSLVGGSGNTIYF.

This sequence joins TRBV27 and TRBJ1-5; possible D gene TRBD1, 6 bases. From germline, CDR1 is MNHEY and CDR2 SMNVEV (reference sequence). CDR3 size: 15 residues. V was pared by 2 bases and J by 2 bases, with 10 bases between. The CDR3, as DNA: TGTGCCAGCAGTTTAGGGGGGGCTGGCAATCAGCCCCAGCATTTT. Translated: CASSLGGAGNQPQHF.

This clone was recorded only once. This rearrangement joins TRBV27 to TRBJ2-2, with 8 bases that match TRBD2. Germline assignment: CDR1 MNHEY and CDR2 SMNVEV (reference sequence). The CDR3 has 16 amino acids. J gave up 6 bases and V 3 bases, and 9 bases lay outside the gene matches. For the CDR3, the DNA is TGTGCCAGCAGTTTGTCGGGAGGGCCGGGGCCCGGGGAGCTGTTTTTT. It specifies CASSLSGGPGPGELFF.

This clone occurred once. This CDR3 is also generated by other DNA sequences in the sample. The CDR3 nucleotides read TGTGCCAGCAGTTTAGGGGGGAGTAGCAATCAGCCCCAGCATTTT. It is translated as CASSLGGSSNQPQHF. V gene TRBV28 combines with J gene TRBJ1-5; D is possibly TRBD1 (5 bases). CDR3 length: 15 residues. Germline-derived CDR1 and CDR2 are MDHEN and SYDVKM. Between the trimmed V and J ends, which lost 2 bases and 0 bases, there was a span of 8 bases. Drawing the rest from reference TRBV28 and TRBJ1-5, the complete variable domain is DVKVTQSSRYLVKRTGEKVFLECVQDMDHENMFWYRQDPGLGLRLIYFSYDVKMKEKGDIPEGYSVSREKKERFSLILESASTNQTSMYLCASSLGGSSNQPQHFGDGTRLSIL.

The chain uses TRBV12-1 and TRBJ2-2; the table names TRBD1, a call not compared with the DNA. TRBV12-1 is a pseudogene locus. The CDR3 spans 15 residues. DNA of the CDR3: TGTGCCAGCACCTTCAACGGACAGGGGGCCGGGGAGCTGTTTTTT. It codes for CASTFNGQGAGELFF.

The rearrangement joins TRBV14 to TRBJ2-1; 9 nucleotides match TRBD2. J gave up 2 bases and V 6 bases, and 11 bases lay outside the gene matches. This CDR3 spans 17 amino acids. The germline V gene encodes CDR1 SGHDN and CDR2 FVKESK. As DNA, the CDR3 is TGTGCCAGCAGTAGCTCCGGCGGGAGGGCCGCCTACAATGAGCAGTTCTTC. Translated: CASSSSGGRAAYNEQFF. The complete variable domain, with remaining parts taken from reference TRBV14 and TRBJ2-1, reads EAGVTQFPSHSVIEKGQTVTLRCDPISGHDNLYWYRRVMGKEIKFLLHFVKESKQDESGMPNNRFLAERTGGTYSTLKVQPAELEDSGVYFCASSSSGGRAAYNEQFFGPGTRLTVL.

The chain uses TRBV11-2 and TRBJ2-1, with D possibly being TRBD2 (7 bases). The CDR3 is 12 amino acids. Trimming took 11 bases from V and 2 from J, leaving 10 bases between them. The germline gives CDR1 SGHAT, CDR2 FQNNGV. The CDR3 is CARGGTYNEQFF. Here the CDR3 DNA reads TGTGCCCGCGGGGGCACCTACAATGAGCAGTTCTTC. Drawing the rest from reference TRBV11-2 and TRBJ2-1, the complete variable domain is EAGVAQSPRYKIIEKRQSVAFWCNPISGHATLYWYQQILGQGPKLLIQFQNNGVVDDSQLPKDRFSAERLKGVDSTLKIQPAKLEDSAVYLCARGGTYNEQFFGPGTRLTVL.

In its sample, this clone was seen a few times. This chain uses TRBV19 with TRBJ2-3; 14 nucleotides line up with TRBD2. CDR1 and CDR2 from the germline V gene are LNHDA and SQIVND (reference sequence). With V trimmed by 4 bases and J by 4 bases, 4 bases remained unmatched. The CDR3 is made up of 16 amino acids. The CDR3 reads CASSTGLAGAADTQYF. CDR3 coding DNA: TGTGCCAGTAGTACGGGACTAGCGGGAGCGGCAGATACGCAGTATTTT. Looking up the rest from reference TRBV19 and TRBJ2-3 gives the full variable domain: DGGITQSPKYLFRKEGQNVTLSCEQNLNHDAMYWYRQDPGQGLRLIYYSQIVNDFQKGDIAEGYSVSREKKESFPLTVTSAQKNPTAFYLCASSTGLAGAADTQYFGPGTRLTVL.

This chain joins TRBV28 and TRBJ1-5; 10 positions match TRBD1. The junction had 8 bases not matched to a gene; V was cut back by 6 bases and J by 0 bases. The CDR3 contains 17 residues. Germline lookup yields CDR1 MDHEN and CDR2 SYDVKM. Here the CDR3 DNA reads TGTGCCAGCAGACGCTCCGGGACAGGGGATAGCAATCAGCCCCAGCATTTT. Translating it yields CASRRSGTGDSNQPQHF.

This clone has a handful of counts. The CDR3 protein is CASSPTGNTEAFF. DNA of the CDR3: TGTGCCAGCAGCCCTACAGGGAACACTGAAGCTTTCTTT. The rearrangement joins TRBV7-9 to TRBJ1-1; D perhaps matches TRBD1 (5 bases). The germline V gene encodes CDR1 SEHNR and CDR2 FQNEAQ (reference sequence). V lost 5 bases and J 1 base, leaving 8 bases between the germline ends. This CDR3 has 13 amino acids.